This T cell receptor (beta chain) was identified during a study of T cell responses to AZD1222 COVID-19 vaccine. TCRdb's copy holds only in-frame clones and misses some; the assay was immunoSEQ multiplex PCR. The sample carries some 150,000 clones, 92% recorded once. V lost 7 bases and J lost 1, with 10 bases in between. Germline V gene lookup returns CDR1 SNHLY and CDR2 FYNNEI. CDR3 length equals 13 residues. The TCR was taken from an adult in good health. The material sequenced was peripheral blood, taken on day 0 of AZD1222 vaccination. The V call is TRBV2, the J call TRBJ1-1; weak D call: TRBD1 (5 bases). The CDR3 DNA reads as TGTGCCAGCATGGGCAGGGCGAACACTGAAGCTTTCTTT. Amino acid sequence: CASMGRANTEAFF.